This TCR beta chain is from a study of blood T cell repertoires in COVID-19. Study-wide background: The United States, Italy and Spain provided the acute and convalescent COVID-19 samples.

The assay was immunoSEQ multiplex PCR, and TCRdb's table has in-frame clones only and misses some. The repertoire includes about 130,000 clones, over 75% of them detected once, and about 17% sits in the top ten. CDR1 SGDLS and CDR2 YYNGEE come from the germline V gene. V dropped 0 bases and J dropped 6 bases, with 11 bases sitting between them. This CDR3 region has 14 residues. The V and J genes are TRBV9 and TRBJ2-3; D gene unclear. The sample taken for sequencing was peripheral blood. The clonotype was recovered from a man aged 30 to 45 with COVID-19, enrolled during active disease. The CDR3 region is CASSVGPLSDTQYF. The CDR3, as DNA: TGTGCCAGCAGCGTAGGGCCGCTCTCGGATACGCAGTATTTT.